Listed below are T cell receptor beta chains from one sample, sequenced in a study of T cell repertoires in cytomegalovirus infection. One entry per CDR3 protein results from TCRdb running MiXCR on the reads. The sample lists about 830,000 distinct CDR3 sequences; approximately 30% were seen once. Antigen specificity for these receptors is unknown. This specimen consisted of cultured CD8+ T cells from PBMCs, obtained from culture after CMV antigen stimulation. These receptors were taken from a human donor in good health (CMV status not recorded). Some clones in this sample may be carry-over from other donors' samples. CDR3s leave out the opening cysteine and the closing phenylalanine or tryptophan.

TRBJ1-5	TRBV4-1	ASSHWTGGSPDQPQH
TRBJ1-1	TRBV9	ASSTGWATEAF
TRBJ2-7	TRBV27	ASSSPRGEQY
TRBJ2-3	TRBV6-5	ASSYSLAGDSTDTQY
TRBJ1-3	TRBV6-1	ASTGASGNSGNTIY
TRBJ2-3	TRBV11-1	ASSLAFGAGADTQY
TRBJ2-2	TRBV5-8	ASSPERWHTGELF
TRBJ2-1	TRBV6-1	ASSEISASYNEQF
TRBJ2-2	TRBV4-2	ASSQLLTGELF
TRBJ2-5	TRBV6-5	ASSYSRGSGGETQY
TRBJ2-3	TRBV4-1	ASSQDYSDGDTQY
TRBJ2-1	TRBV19	ASHRKGYNEQF
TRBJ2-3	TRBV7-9	ASSSNPALAVTDTQY
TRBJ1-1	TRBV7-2	ASREQGNTEAF
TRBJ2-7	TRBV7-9	ASSLSGGQY
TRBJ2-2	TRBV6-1	ASSLLAGGKTGELF